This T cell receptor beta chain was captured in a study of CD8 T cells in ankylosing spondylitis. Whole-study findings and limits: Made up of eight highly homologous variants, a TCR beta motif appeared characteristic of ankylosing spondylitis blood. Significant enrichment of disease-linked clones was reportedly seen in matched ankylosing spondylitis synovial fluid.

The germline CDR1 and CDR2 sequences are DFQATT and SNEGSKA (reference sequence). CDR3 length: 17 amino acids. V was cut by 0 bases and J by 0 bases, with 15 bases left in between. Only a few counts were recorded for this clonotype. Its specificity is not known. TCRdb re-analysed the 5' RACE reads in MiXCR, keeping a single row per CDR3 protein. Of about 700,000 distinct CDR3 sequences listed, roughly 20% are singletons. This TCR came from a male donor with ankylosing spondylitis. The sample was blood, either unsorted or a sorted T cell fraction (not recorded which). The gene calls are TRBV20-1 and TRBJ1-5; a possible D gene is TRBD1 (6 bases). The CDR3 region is CSARDSHRDPSNQPQHF. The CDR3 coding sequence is TGCAGTGCTAGAGATTCCCACAGGGATCCTAGCAATCAGCCCCAGCATTTT.